Presented here are 26 T cell receptor beta chains from one specimen sequenced in a study of T-cell reconstitution after alpha-beta-depleted transplantation in children. As it was prepared, the TCRbeta library received unique molecular identifiers. TCRdb processed the PCR reads anew with MiXCR; each CDR3 protein has one entry. The table records more than 250,000 distinct CDR3 sequences, 9.9% of them present only once. The input for sequencing was PBMCs from the stem cell graft donor, taken from the stem cell graft. These receptors originate from a human donor who donated a stem cell graft to a child with SCID.

In this sample, this clonotype turned up a few times. This chain joins TRBV6-1 and TRBJ1-1, with a weak D call TRBD1 (6 bases). V lost 7 bases and J lost 0, with 18 bases in between. The length of the CDR3 is 16 residues. Germline lookup yields CDR1 MNHNS and CDR2 SASEGT. The CDR3 loop reads CASNQPKGGMNTEAFF. The CDR3 DNA reads as TGTGCCAGCAATCAACCTAAGGGGGGCATGAACACTGAAGCTTTCTTT.

This clonotype was seen many times. The CDR3 spells CATSEGGYQGEQFF. For the CDR3, the DNA is TGTGCCACCAGTGAGGGGGGTTACCAGGGTGAGCAGTTCTTC. The V and J genes are TRBV24-1 and TRBJ2-1; TRBD2 might be the D (6 bases). The CDR3 is made up of 14 amino acids. V was trimmed by 4 bases and J by 9 bases, leaving 15 bases between them. The germline gives CDR1 KGHDR, CDR2 SFDVKD.

This chain links TRBV5-6 with TRBJ2-7; D possibly uses TRBD1 or TRBD2 (5 bases each). Germline CDR1 SGHDT, CDR2 YYEEEE. The V end was cut by 3 bases, the J end by 3 bases, with 10 bases between. The CDR3 runs 13 residues. The CDR3 nucleotides read TGTGCCAGCAGCTGGGGAGACAGCTACGAGCAGTACTTC. It yields the protein CASSWGDSYEQYF.

This chain uses TRBV2 with TRBJ1-2; D is undetermined. The V and J ends lost 8 bases and 0 bases respectively, with 13 bases between them. This CDR3 region has 14 residues. CDR1 SNHLY and CDR2 FYNNEI come from the germline V gene. The CDR3 DNA follows: TGTGCCAGCGGAGCTCGACGGCCTAACTATGGCTACACCTTC. Translated, it gives CASGARRPNYGYTF.

The chain has TRBV9 and TRBJ1-1, with no clear D. The V end was cut by 2 bases, the J end by 4 bases, with 15 bases between. This CDR3 is 15 amino acids long. Germline-derived CDR1 and CDR2 are SGDLS and YYNGEE. The CDR3, as DNA: TGTGCCAGCAGCGTCGCCTCTTCCTCCGGCACTGAAGCTTTCTTT. This translates into CASSVASSSGTEAFF.

This clonotype was observed many times. In DNA, the CDR3 is TGTGCCAGCTCTCGAGCCGAGCACGAGCAGTACTTC. Translation gives CASSRAEHEQYF. The chain uses TRBV6-5 and TRBJ2-7; D gene uncertain. V was clipped by 8 bases and J by 5 bases, with 13 bases between them. The CDR3 loop spans 12 amino acids. Germline CDR1 and CDR2: MNHEY and SVGAGI.

This clonotype has only a few counts. A junction boundary mismatches the germline segment, possibly from a read error. This rearrangement joins TRBV4-1 to TRBJ2-7, with D possibly TRBD1 on 5 matching bases. The CDR3 sequence is 14 residues long. Germline CDR1 reads MGHRA; CDR2 reads YSYEKL. The chain's CDR3 is CSSSQDKGTYEQYF. CDR3 nucleotides: TGCTCCAGCAGCCAAGATAAGGGGACCTACGAGCAGTACTTC.

The V and J genes are TRBV10-3 and TRBJ2-3; D may be TRBD2 (6 bases). Germline loops: CDR1 ENHRY, CDR2 SYGVKD. The V end was cut by 3 bases, the J end by 6 bases, with 13 bases between. The length of the CDR3 is 14 residues. The CDR3, as DNA: TGTGCCATCAGTGAACGGGGGACCATCGATACGCAGTATTTT. It is translated as CAISERGTIDTQYF.

This clonotype was picked up a small number of times. V gene TRBV12-3 or TRBV12-4 combines with J gene TRBJ2-7, with D perhaps matching TRBD1 (7 bases). The CDR3 has 16 residues. V lost 1 base to trimming and J lost 2 bases, with 15 bases between them. In DNA, the CDR3 is TGTGCCAGCAGTTTAGGCGGGACAGATCCGCCCTACGAGCAGTACTTC. It codes for CASSLGGTDPPYEQYF.

This clonotype was found a few times. The rearrangement uses TRBV9 and TRBJ2-3, with a possible D match to TRBD1 (6 bases). CDR3 length: 12 residues. Trimming shortened V by 4 bases and J by 6 bases, and 9 bases separated the two germline ends. Germline lookup yields CDR1 SGDLS and CDR2 YYNGEE. CDR3 in amino acids: CASSQRGDTQYF. DNA for the CDR3: TGTGCCAGCAGCCAAAGGGGGGATACGCAGTATTTT.

Ten or more counts support this clonotype. This chain uses TRBV5-1 with TRBJ2-3, with 7 nucleotides matching TRBD1. The CDR3 contains 15 residues. From germline, CDR1 is SGHRS and CDR2 YFSETQ. With 4 bases clipped from V and 1 base from J, the junction kept 6 bases outside the gene matches. CDR3 region: CASSGTVSGTDTQYF. The CDR3 coding sequence is TGCGCCAGCAGCGGGACAGTTTCTGGCACAGATACGCAGTATTTT.

This clonotype showed up just a few times. The CDR3 DNA reads TGTGCCAGCAGCTTAGCTGGGCCCCAGAGGGAGCAGTTCTTC. Protein sequence: CASSLAGPQREQFF. This chain links TRBV11-2 with TRBJ2-1, with D uncertain. The CDR3 covers 14 residues. The ends were cut back, 1 base at V and 10 bases at J, with 14 bases in the middle. Germline CDR1 is SGHAT and CDR2 is FQNNGV. The full variable domain, completed using reference TRBV11-2 and TRBJ2-1, is EAGVAQSPRYKIIEKRQSVAFWCNPISGHATLYWYQQILGQGPKLLIQFQNNGVVDDSQLPKDRFSAERLKGVDSTLKIQPAKLEDSAVYLCASSLAGPQREQFFGPGTRLTVL.

The V and J genes are TRBV3-1 and TRBJ2-5; D gene unclear. Germline assignment: CDR1 LGHDT and CDR2 YNNKEL (reference sequence). With 2 bases removed from V and 3 bases from J, the gap between germline ends came to 7 bases. The CDR3 runs to 13 residues. CDR3 region: CASSQPEEETQYF. For the CDR3, the DNA is TGTGCCAGCAGCCAACCAGAGGAAGAGACCCAGTACTTC.

This chain connects TRBV12-3 or TRBV12-4 to TRBJ2-5; D possibly corresponds to TRBD2 (5 bases). Trimming shortened V by 6 bases and J by 7 bases, and 18 bases separated the two germline ends. The CDR3 is 14 residues long. The CDR3 nucleotides read TGTGCCAGCAGCTCAGACCCAACCGCGGGGACCCAGTACTTC. This sequence encodes CASSSDPTAGTQYF.

The V and J genes are TRBV20-1 and TRBJ2-3; maybe TRBD2 (6 bases). The germline V gene encodes CDR1 DFQATT and CDR2 SNEGSKA (reference sequence). V gave up 4 bases and J gave up 7 bases, with 15 bases separating them. This CDR3 comprises 13 residues. For the CDR3, the DNA is TGCAGTGCTACCACCGGGGACTTACATACGCAGTATTTT. It specifies CSATTGDLHTQYF.

V usage is TRBV7-9 and J usage is TRBJ2-7; D ambiguous. CDR1 is SEHNR, CDR2 FQNEAQ, per germline (reference sequence). CDR3 size: 14 residues. V dropped 8 bases and J dropped 6 bases, with 20 bases sitting between them. Written as DNA, the CDR3 is TGTGCCAGCTCTACCGGCGGATCCGCAATCGAGCAGTACTTC. It encodes CASSTGGSAIEQYF.

This clonotype was seen more than once but under ten times. The genes are TRBV5-6 and TRBJ1-1; no clear D. This CDR3 is 13 amino acids long. CDR1 and CDR2 (germline): SGHDT, YYEEEE. The V and J ends lost 6 bases and 2 bases respectively, with 11 bases between them. DNA for the CDR3: TGTGCCAGCAACCTAGGGAGTAACACTGAAGCTTTCTTT. Amino acids: CASNLGSNTEAFF.

In this sample, this clonotype turned up many times. This chain connects TRBV12-3 or TRBV12-4 to TRBJ1-6; 7 bases are shared with TRBD1. After removal of 2 bases from V and 9 bases from J, the junction contained 4 bases not matched to a gene. The CDR3 extends over 14 amino acids. CDR3 sequence reads: CASSLTRGSSPLHF. The CDR3 DNA follows: TGTGCCAGCAGTTTAACCAGGGGGTCTTCACCCCTCCACTTT.

V is TRBV7-3 and J is TRBJ1-4, with D unresolved. This CDR3 is 15 amino acids long. Per germline, CDR1 SGHTA and CDR2 FQGTGA. V was trimmed by 3 bases and J by 0 bases, leaving 8 bases between them. CDR3 DNA: TGTGCCAGCAGCTTGTACAGAGCAACTAATGAAAAACTGTTTTTT. This gives the protein CASSLYRATNEKLFF. Filled out from reference TRBV7-3 and TRBJ1-4, the complete variable domain reads GAGVSQTPSNKVTEKGKYVELRCDPISGHTALYWYRQSLGQGPEFLIYFQGTGAADDSGLPNDRFFAVRPEGSVSTLKIQRTERGDSAVYLCASSLYRATNEKLFFGSGTQLSVL.

This clonotype has at least ten counts. The chain couples TRBV6-1 to TRBJ1-1, with a possible D match to TRBD1 (6 bases). The CDR3 extends over 13 amino acids. Germline loops: CDR1 MNHNS, CDR2 SASEGT. Trimming left V 11 bases short and J 1 base short, with 14 bases between. This CDR3 is CAGGGQPNTEAFF. CDR3 bases: TGTGCCGGAGGAGGACAGCCGAACACTGAAGCTTTCTTT.

V usage is TRBV12-3 or TRBV12-4 and J usage is TRBJ2-5; possible D gene TRBD1, 5 bases. This CDR3 contains 14 residues. V lost 4 bases to trimming and J lost 5 bases, with 14 bases between them. CDR3 sequence reads: CASSWQGIWETQYF. The CDR3 DNA sequence: TGTGCCAGCAGTTGGCAGGGAATATGGGAGACCCAGTACTTC.

The CDR3 DNA reads as TGCGCCAGCAGCCAATCGACAGGGGGCGCTGGGGCCAACGTCCTGACTTTC. It is translated as CASSQSTGGAGANVLTF. The chain has TRBV4-1 and TRBJ2-6, with TRBD1 matching over 10 bases. Trimming at V came to 2 bases and at J to 2 bases, leaving 3 bases not matched to a gene. CDR1 and CDR2 (germline): MGHRA, YSYEKL. The CDR3 is 17 residues long.

A few counts support this clonotype. The genes are TRBV27 and TRBJ2-5; TRBD1 matches at 9 bases. The CDR3 totals 16 residues. Germline V lookup: CDR1 MNHEY, CDR2 SMNVEV (reference sequence). The J segment lost 4 bases and the V segment lost 5 bases, leaving 11 bases of the junction unmatched. CDR3 loop: CASSPLAGQGRETQYF. In nucleotides, the CDR3 is TGTGCCAGCAGTCCCCTGGCGGGACAGGGAAGAGAGACCCAGTACTTC.

The chain combines TRBV6-5 with TRBJ2-7; possible D gene TRBD1, 5 bases. V was clipped by 2 bases and J by 0 bases, with 11 bases between them. The CDR3 covers 15 residues. CDR1 is MNHEY, CDR2 SVGAGI, per germline. The CDR3 nucleotides read TGTGCCAGCAGTTACCCCAGGGTTCCCTCCTACGAGCAGTACTTC. Amino acid sequence: CASSYPRVPSYEQYF.

V and J are TRBV29-1 and TRBJ1-2; D gene ambiguous. Trimming cost V 4 bases and J 5 bases, with 14 bases left between them. CDR1 is SQVTM, CDR2 ANQGSEA, per germline. The CDR3 is 13 amino acids. The CDR3 DNA sequence: TGCAGCGTTGTGGGTGGGGATGGATATGGCTACACCTTC. This sequence encodes CSVVGGDGYGYTF.

The J gene is TRBJ2-1, the V gene TRBV18; 9 bases map to TRBD2. V lost 4 bases to trimming and J lost 5 bases; unmatched junction nucleotides: 6. Germline lookup yields CDR1 KGHSH and CDR2 LQKENI. This CDR3 spans 15 amino acids. DNA for the CDR3: TGTGCCAGCTCACGTACTAGCGGGTGTAACAATGAGCAGTTCTTC. It specifies CASSRTSGCNNEQFF.